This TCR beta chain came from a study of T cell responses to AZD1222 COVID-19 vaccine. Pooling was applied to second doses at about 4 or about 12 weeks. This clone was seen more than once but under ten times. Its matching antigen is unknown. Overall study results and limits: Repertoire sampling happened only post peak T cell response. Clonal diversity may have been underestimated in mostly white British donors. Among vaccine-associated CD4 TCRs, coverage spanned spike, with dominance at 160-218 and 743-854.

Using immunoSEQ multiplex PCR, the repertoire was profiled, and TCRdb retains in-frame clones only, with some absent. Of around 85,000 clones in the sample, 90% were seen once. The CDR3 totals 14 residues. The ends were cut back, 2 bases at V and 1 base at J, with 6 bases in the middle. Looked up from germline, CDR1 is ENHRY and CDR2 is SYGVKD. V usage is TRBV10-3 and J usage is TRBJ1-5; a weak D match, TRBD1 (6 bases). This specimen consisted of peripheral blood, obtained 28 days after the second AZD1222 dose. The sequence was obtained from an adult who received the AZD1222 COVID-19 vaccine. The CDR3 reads CAISERGSNQPQHF. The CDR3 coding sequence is TGTGCCATCAGTGAGAGGGGGAGCAATCAGCCCCAGCATTTT.